This section outlines one TCR beta chain sequence together with its context. Its cognate antigen is unknown. This sample stems from a study of beta chain features in type 1 diabetes. The CDR3 is 11 residues long. V was cut by 3 bases and J by 7 bases, with 10 bases left in between. Germline V gene sequence: CDR1 DFQATT, CDR2 SNEGSKA (reference sequence). Expressed TCRB transcripts were sequenced after all isolated RNA was converted to cDNA. The read count averaged around 3.6 million across naive, central memory and regulatory T cell samples. Sequenced by immunoSEQ multiplex PCR; TCRdb stores in-frame clones only, minus some. The table has hundreds of thousands of clones, 10% to 15% seen once; the top ten hold 0.017%. General study findings and limits: Sequencing the cDNA could make cells with high TCR expression show up more than they should.

This TCR was sampled from a man aged 18 to 35 in good health. The chain employs TRBV20-1 and TRBJ2-7; possible D gene TRBD1, 5 bases. The specimen sequenced was naive CD4+ T cells from blood. The CDR3 protein is CSARGRREQYF. In nucleotides, the CDR3 is TGCAGTGCTAGGGGGCGACGGGAGCAGTACTTC.